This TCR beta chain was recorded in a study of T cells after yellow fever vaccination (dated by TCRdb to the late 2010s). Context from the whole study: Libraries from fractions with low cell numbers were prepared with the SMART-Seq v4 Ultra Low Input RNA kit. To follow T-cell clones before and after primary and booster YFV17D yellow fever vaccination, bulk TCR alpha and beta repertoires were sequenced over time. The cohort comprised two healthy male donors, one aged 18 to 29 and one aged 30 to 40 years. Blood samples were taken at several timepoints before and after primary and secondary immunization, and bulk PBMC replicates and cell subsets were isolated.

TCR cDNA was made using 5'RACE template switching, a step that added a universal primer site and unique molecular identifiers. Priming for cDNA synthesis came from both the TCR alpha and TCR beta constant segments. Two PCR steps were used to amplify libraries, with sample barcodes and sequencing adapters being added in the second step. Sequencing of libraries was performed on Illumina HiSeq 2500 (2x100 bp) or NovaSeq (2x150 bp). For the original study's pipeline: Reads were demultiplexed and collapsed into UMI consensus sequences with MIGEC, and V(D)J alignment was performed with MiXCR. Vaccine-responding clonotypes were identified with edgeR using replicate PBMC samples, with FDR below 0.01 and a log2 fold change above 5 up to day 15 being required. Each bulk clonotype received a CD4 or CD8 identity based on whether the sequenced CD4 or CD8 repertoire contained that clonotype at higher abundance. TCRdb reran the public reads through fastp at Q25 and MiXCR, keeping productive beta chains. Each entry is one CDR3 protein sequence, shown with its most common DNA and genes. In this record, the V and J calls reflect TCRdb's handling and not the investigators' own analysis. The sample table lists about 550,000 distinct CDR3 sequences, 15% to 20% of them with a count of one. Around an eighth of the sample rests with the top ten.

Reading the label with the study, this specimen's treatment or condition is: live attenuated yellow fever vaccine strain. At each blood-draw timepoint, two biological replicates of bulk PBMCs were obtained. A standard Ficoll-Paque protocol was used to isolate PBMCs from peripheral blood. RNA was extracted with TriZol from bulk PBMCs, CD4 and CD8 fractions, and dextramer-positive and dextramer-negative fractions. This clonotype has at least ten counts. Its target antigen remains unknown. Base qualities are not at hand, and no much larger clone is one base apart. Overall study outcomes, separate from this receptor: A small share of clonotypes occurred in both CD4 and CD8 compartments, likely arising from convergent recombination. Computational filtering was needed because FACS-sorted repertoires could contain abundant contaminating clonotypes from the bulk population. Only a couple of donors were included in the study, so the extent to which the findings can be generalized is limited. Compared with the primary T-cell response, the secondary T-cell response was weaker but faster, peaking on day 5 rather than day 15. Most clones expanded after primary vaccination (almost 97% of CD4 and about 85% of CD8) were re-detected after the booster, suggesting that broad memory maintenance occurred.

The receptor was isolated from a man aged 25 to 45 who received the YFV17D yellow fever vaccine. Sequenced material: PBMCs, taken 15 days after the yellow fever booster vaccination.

The sequenced DNA: TGTGCCAGCAGCCGGGAGGGTGACACGCAGTATTTT. Its translation reads: CASSREGDTQYF. The chain was built from TRBV4-2 and TRBJ2-3; TRBD2 matches 7 bases in the middle. V has 4 bases trimmed and J has 9 bases trimmed; junction bases matching no gene number 4. The germline V gene encodes CDR1 LGHNA and CDR2 YNFKEQ. The CDR3 has 12 amino acids, counting the end cysteine and phenylalanine. The DNA shown is the 36-base CDR3, in frame from base 1.